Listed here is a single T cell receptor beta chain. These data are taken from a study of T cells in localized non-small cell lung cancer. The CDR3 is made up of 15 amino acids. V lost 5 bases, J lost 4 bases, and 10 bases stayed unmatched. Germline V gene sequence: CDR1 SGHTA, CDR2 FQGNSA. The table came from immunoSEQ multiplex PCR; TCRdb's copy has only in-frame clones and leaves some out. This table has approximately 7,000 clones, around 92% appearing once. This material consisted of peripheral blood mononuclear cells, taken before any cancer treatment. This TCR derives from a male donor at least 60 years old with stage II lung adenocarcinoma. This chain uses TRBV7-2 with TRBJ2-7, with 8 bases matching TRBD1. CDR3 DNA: TGTGCCAGCAGCGGACCAGGACAGGGATGGTACGAGCAGTACTTC. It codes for CASSGPGQGWYEQYF.